What follows are 27 T cell receptor beta chains derived from one specimen sequenced in a study of CD4 T cells in relation to SARS-CoV-2 and coronaviruses. Antigens of these TCRs are unknown. The method was immunoSEQ multiplex PCR; TCRdb's version includes in-frame clones alone and lacks a portion of them. Among around 35,000 clones, roughly 85% were seen once, and the ten largest hold approximately 4.5%. Specimen: naive CD4+ T cells from PBMCs, cultured in vitro. The subset was: naive CD4+ T cells isolated by negative enrichment. The receptors here all came from an adult with COVID-19.

The V call is TRBV7-2, the J call TRBJ2-3; D unclear. Germline V lookup: CDR1 SGHTA, CDR2 FQGNSA. The CDR3 length is 14 residues. V lost 2 bases to trimming and J lost 4 bases, with 10 bases between them. CDR3 DNA: TGTGCCAGCAGCTTAACCTTTTGGGCAGATACGCAGTATTTT. This translates into CASSLTFWADTQYF. The entire variable domain, with the rest obtained from reference TRBV7-2 and TRBJ2-3, is as follows: GAGVSQSPSNKVTEKGKDVELRCDPISGHTALYWYRQSLGQGLEFLIYFQGNSAPDKSGLPSDRFSAERTGGSVSTLTIQRTQQEDSAVYLCASSLTFWADTQYFGPGTRLTVL.

This rearrangement joins TRBV11-2 to TRBJ2-5; D is undetermined. The germline CDR1 and CDR2 sequences are SGHAT and FQNNGV. The CDR3 is 16 residues long. V dropped 5 bases and J dropped 3 bases, with 19 bases sitting between them. Written as DNA, the CDR3 is TGTGCCAGCAGCCCCGGAATAATTGGCAGAAAAGAGACCCAGTACTTC. This codes for CASSPGIIGRKETQYF.

DNA for the CDR3: TGTGCCAGCAGTTACTGGGGGGAAAGGGAGCAGTACTTC. Translated: CASSYWGEREQYF. The chain couples TRBV6-6 to TRBJ2-7, with TRBD2 as a possible D gene (6 bases). The CDR3 has 13 residues. Germline CDR1 MNHNY, CDR2 SVGAGI (reference sequence). V was clipped by 1 base and J by 7 bases, with 11 bases between them.

The chain carries TRBV5-4 and TRBJ2-7; 9 bases map to TRBD1. V lost 2 bases to trimming and J lost 2 bases; unmatched junction nucleotides: 2. The CDR3 length is 14 residues. CDR1 and CDR2 (germline): SGHNT, YYREEE (reference sequence). The DNA for the CDR3 is TGTGCCAGCAGCTTCAACAGGGGGCCCTACGAGCAGTACTTC. It specifies CASSFNRGPYEQYF.

This rearrangement joins TRBV7-9 to TRBJ1-1; D ambiguous. The CDR3 is 16 amino acids. Trimming removed 6 bases at V and 1 base at J, with 18 bases between. The germline V gene encodes CDR1 SEHNR and CDR2 FQNEAQ (reference sequence). The CDR3 nucleotides read TGTGCCAGCAGACCCCACGGGTGGGAGAAGAACACTGAAGCTTTCTTT. Its protein product is CASRPHGWEKNTEAFF.

V is TRBV2 and J is TRBJ2-5, with 10 nucleotides matching TRBD2. V gave up 6 bases and J gave up 1 base; unmatched junction bases: 2. In germline, CDR1 is SNHLY, CDR2 FYNNEI. The CDR3 covers 14 residues. The CDR3 sequence: CASSRTSGQETQYF. The CDR3 DNA follows: TGTGCCAGCAGCAGGACTAGCGGCCAAGAGACCCAGTACTTC.

In this sample, this clone turned up once. At one of its ends the junction is not consistent with the germline gene, which may arise from a read error. The rearrangement links TRBV6-5 to TRBJ2-1; TRBD1 matches at 9 bases. CDR3 size: 12 residues. Looked up from germline, CDR1 is MNHEY and CDR2 is SVGAGI. The CDR3 bases are TGTGCCAGCAGTACCCTGGGGGACAGGGTAGTCTTC. This translates into CASSTLGDRVVF.

V usage is TRBV28 and J usage is TRBJ1-5, with 11 positions matching TRBD1. J was trimmed by 7 bases and V by 5 bases; bases with no gene match: 4. The CDR3 runs to 14 residues. The germline CDR1 and CDR2 sequences are MDHEN and SYDVKM. As DNA, the CDR3 is TGTGCCAGCAGTAAGGGGACAGGGGGGCAGCCCCAGCATTTT. It codes for CASSKGTGGQPQHF.

CDR3 DNA sequence: TGTGCCAGCAGTGAATTTCCCCAGGGACCCGCCAAAAACATTCAGTACTTC. It codes for CASSEFPQGPAKNIQYF. The chain combines TRBV25-1 with TRBJ2-4; D possibly matches TRBD1 or TRBD2 (5 bases each). The germline gives CDR1 MGHDK, CDR2 SYGVNS. Deletions cut 1 base from V and 1 base from J, with 14 bases between. CDR3 length: 17 amino acids.

The rearrangement joins TRBV30 to TRBJ2-1; no reliable D call. Germline V gives CDR1 GTSNPN, CDR2 SVGIG (reference sequence). The V end was cut by 5 bases, the J end by 9 bases, with 14 bases between. The CDR3 runs 12 residues. CDR3 region: CAWDHSAVEQFF. The CDR3 nucleotides read TGTGCCTGGGACCACTCAGCAGTTGAGCAGTTCTTC.

The chain combines TRBV7-9 with TRBJ1-5, with D possibly being TRBD1 (5 bases). The CDR3 loop spans 13 amino acids. V was cut by 4 bases and J by 7 bases, with 11 bases left in between. In germline, CDR1 is SEHNR, CDR2 FQNEAQ (reference sequence). The CDR3 DNA reads as TGTGCCAGCAGCTCCCAGGGAGGCCAGCCCCAGCATTTT. Amino acids: CASSSQGGQPQHF.

This rearrangement joins TRBV29-1 to TRBJ2-3, with D uncertain. This CDR3 spans 13 amino acids. Germline V gene lookup returns CDR1 SQVTM and CDR2 ANQGSEA. V lost 5 bases, J lost 0 bases, and 9 bases lay in between. CDR3: CSVRVRSTDTQYF. The CDR3, as DNA: TGCAGCGTTCGTGTAAGGAGCACAGATACGCAGTATTTT.

The chain joins TRBV5-1 to TRBJ2-1; 10 bases line up with TRBD1. V lost 0 bases and J lost 7; bases outside the gene matches: 13. From germline, CDR1 is SGHRS and CDR2 YFSETQ. This CDR3 region has 18 residues. In DNA form, the CDR3 reads TGCGCCAGCAGCTTGGCCGGGACAGGGGAGGCTATGAGGAATGAGCAGTTCTTC. Its protein product is CASSLAGTGEAMRNEQFF.

The chain employs TRBV6-5 and TRBJ2-2, with 13 positions matching TRBD2. The CDR3 is made up of 16 amino acids. The V segment lost 4 bases and the J segment 8 bases; nucleotides outside the gene matches: 7. The germline V gene has CDR1 MNHEY and CDR2 SVGAGI. DNA for the CDR3: TGTGCCAGCAGTTCCCGGACTAGCGGGAGTCCTGGGGAGCTGTTTTTT. This translates into CASSSRTSGSPGELFF.

The chain combines TRBV7-9 with TRBJ2-3; D ambiguous. The CDR3 totals 13 residues. The germline gives CDR1 SEHNR, CDR2 FQNEAQ (reference sequence). V lost 3 bases and J 1 base, leaving 5 bases between the germline ends. The CDR3 loop reads CASSFGGTDTQYF. The CDR3 bases are TGTGCCAGCAGCTTCGGCGGCACAGATACGCAGTATTTT.

As regards this clone: The DNA is left out, because the CDR3 cannot be placed on it with certainty; the CDR3 is given as TCRdb lists it. The CDR3 sequence: CASSKAWVAGGTDTQYF. V usage is TRBV21-1 and J usage is TRBJ2-3; TRBD1 was called by the table and not checked on the DNA. TRBV21-1 is a pseudogene. Counting both end residues, the CDR3 totals 17 amino acids.

Points on this clone: In the same sample, other DNA sequences code for this CDR3. The chain uses TRBV6-4 and TRBJ2-3; D may be TRBD2 (5 bases). The CDR3 runs to 14 residues. Germline-derived CDR1 and CDR2 are MRHNA and SNTAGT. The V end lost 2 bases, the J end lost 0 bases, and 6 bases lay between the germline ends. The CDR3 here is CASSDGGSTDTQYF. CDR3 nucleotides: TGTGCCAGCAGTGACGGCGGGAGCACAGATACGCAGTATTTT.

The chain joins TRBV25-1 to TRBJ2-7, with unresolved D. The CDR3 runs to 14 residues. Germline V CDR1 and CDR2: MGHDK, SYGVNS. V shed 6 bases and J shed 1 base, with 13 bases lying between them. CDR3: CASSRGQLSYEQYF. CDR3 DNA sequence: TGTGCCAGCAGCCGCGGCCAGCTTTCCTACGAGCAGTACTTC.

The rearrangement uses TRBV9 and TRBJ1-1; 12 nucleotides agree with TRBD1. Germline loops: CDR1 SGDLS, CDR2 YYNGEE. The J segment lost 3 bases and the V segment lost 2 bases, leaving 11 bases of the junction unmatched. This CDR3 is 18 amino acids long. CDR3 in amino acids: CASSVKTGQGAWDTEAFF. CDR3 sequence (DNA): TGTGCCAGCAGCGTTAAAACGGGACAGGGGGCGTGGGACACTGAAGCTTTCTTT.

V usage is TRBV12-3 or TRBV12-4 and J usage is TRBJ2-3, with no clear D. This CDR3 has 11 amino acids. V dropped 3 bases and J dropped 4 bases, with 2 bases sitting between them. The CDR3: CASSFADTQYF. The CDR3 nucleotides read TGTGCCAGCAGTTTTGCAGATACGCAGTATTTT.

The chain combines TRBV10-1 with TRBJ2-3; 10 nucleotides line up with TRBD2. The J segment lost 4 bases and the V segment lost 0 bases, leaving 1 base of the junction unmatched. Germline loops: CDR1 WNHNN, CDR2 SYGVQD (reference sequence). This CDR3 contains 15 residues. The CDR3 region has the DNA TGCGCCAGCAGTGAGTCAGCGGGAGGGCCAGATACGCAGTATTTT. Translated, it gives CASSESAGGPDTQYF.

The chain couples TRBV3-1 (or the pseudogene TRBV3-2) to TRBJ1-4; D gene uncertain. V shed 3 bases and J shed 2 bases, with 4 bases lying between them. CDR1 LGHDT and CDR2 YNNKEL come from the germline V gene (reference sequence). The CDR3 sequence is 13 residues long. CDR3 in amino acids: CASSHRTNEKLFF. The CDR3 nucleotides are TGTGCCAGCAGCCACCGGACTAATGAAAAACTGTTTTTT.

The chain links TRBV6-1 to TRBJ2-1, with 14 bases matching TRBD2. Germline assignment: CDR1 MNHNS and CDR2 SASEGT. The V and J ends lost 4 bases and 0 bases, in that order; junction bases with no gene match: 5. The CDR3 has 18 residues. CDR3 sequence reads: CASSVGTSGSSSYNEQFF. CDR3 nucleotide sequence: TGTGCCAGCAGTGTGGGGACTAGCGGGAGTAGCTCCTACAATGAGCAGTTCTTC.

A few counts support this clone. The chain joins TRBV9 to TRBJ2-2; 13 bases map to TRBD2. The CDR3 runs to 17 residues. Losses at the gene ends were 4 bases for V and 5 bases for J; bases not matched to a gene: 8. Germline lookup yields CDR1 SGDLS and CDR2 YYNGEE. The CDR3 coding sequence is TGTGCCAGCAGCTCCCGGACTAGCGGGAGATGGACCGGGGAGCTGTTTTTT. Translation: CASSSRTSGRWTGELFF.

This chain connects TRBV25-1 to TRBJ1-4, with 8 bases that match TRBD1. In germline, CDR1 is MGHDK, CDR2 SYGVNS. The V gene end was trimmed by 4 bases and the J gene end by 7 bases; junction bases not matched to a gene: 11. The CDR3 consists of 16 residues. CDR3 nucleotide sequence: TGTGCCAGCAGTGCCCACAGACAGGGGTGGTTTGAAAAACTGTTTTTT. It specifies CASSAHRQGWFEKLFF.

This sequence joins TRBV9 and TRBJ2-3; 8 bases agree with TRBD2. Germline trimming cut 2 bases from V and 5 bases from J; bases unmatched to any gene: 10. Germline CDR1 SGDLS, CDR2 YYNGEE. The CDR3 is made up of 16 amino acids. CDR3 loop: CASSVDPGLVLDTQYF. The CDR3 DNA reads TGTGCCAGCAGCGTGGACCCGGGACTAGTTTTAGATACGCAGTATTTT.

The rearrangement joins TRBV30 to TRBJ2-3; TRBD2 aligns across 14 bases. This CDR3 has 16 residues. Germline loops: CDR1 GTSNPN, CDR2 SVGIG (reference sequence). V gave up 3 bases and J gave up 6 bases; unmatched junction bases: 8. The CDR3 DNA reads TGTGCCTGGAGGGACACGACTAGCGGGAGGGGTGATACGCAGTATTTT. It translates to CAWRDTTSGRGDTQYF.